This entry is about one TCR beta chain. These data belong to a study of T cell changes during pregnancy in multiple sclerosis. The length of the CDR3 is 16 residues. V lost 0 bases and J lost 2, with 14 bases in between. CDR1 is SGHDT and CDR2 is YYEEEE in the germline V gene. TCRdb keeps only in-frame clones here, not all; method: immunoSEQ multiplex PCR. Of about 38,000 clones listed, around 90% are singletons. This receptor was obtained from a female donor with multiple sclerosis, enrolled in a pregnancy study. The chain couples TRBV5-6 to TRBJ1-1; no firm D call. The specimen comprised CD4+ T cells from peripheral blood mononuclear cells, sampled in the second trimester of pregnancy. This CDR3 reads CASSLARSQFNTEAFF. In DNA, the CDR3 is TGTGCCAGCAGCTTGGCTAGGAGTCAGTTTAACACTGAAGCTTTCTTT.